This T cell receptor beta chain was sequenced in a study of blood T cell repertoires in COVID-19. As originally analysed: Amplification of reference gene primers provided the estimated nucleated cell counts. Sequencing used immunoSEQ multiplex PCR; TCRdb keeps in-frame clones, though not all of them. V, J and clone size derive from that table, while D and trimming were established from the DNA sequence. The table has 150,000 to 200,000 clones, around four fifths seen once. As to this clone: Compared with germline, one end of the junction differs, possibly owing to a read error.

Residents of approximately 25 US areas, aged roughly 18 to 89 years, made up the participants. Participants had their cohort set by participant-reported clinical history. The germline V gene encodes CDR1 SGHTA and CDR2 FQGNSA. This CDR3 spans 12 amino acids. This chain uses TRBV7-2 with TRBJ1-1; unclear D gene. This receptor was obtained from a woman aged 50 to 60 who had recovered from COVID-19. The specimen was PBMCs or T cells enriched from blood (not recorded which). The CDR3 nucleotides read TGTGCCAGCAGCCCCGCATCGGTAAAGCCCCGCTTT. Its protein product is CASSPASVKPRF.